This T cell receptor (beta chain) was identified in a study of blood T cell repertoires in COVID-19. The assay was immunoSEQ multiplex PCR, and TCRdb's table has in-frame clones only and misses some. The data show over 30,000 clones, with about 87% seen just once and about 9.4% held by the top ten. Trimming removed 2 bases from V and 4 bases from J; junction bases left unmatched: 6. This CDR3 spans 15 amino acids. Germline V gene sequence: CDR1 GTSNPN, CDR2 SVGIG (reference sequence). The rearrangement links TRBV30 to TRBJ1-5; 9 nucleotides match TRBD1. This receptor was obtained from an older man with active COVID-19. The specimen sequenced was peripheral blood. The CDR3 loop reads CAWSPGQGKNQPQHF. The CDR3 DNA reads as TGTGCCTGGAGTCCGGGACAGGGAAAGAATCAGCCCCAGCATTTT. The full variable domain, rest sourced from reference TRBV30 and TRBJ1-5, is SQTIHQWPATLVQPVGSPLSLECTVEGTSNPNLYWYRQAAGRGLQLLFYSVGIGQISSEVPQNLSASRPQDRQFILSSKKLLLSDSGFYLCAWSPGQGKNQPQHFGDGTRLSIL.